A single sample gave rise to the 22 T cell receptor beta chains below, sequenced in a study of shared clonotypes between healthy human individuals. The repertoire was sequenced with immunoSEQ multiplex PCR; TCRdb's copy has only in-frame clones and lacks some. Of 1.6 million or so clones listed, roughly 95% are singletons. The sequenced sample consisted of naive CD4+ T cells sorted from blood. Indicated subset: CD45RA+ positively selected. Every receptor here comes from a man aged 30 to 39 in good health.

The rearrangement uses TRBV10-3 and TRBJ1-5; 7 bases agree with TRBD1. This CDR3 has 13 residues. V was clipped by 9 bases and J by 5 bases; unmatched bases: 7. The germline gives CDR1 ENHRY, CDR2 SYGVKD. CDR3 in DNA: TGTGCCATGCAGGGGGGCTCCGATCAGCCCCAGCATTTT. Its protein product is CAMQGGSDQPQHF.

This chain links TRBV27 with TRBJ1-2; unclear D gene. This CDR3 contains 18 residues. Trimming removed 5 bases at V and 2 bases at J, with 24 bases between. The V gene's germline CDR1 is MNHEY and CDR2 SMNVEV (reference sequence). The CDR3 nucleotides are TGTGCCAGCAGTGCCGGATATAGCTACGTTGGAGGGAACTATGGCTACACCTTC. The encoded protein is CASSAGYSYVGGNYGYTF.

This rearrangement joins TRBV9 to TRBJ2-1; 7 bases fit TRBD1. After removal of 1 base from V and 4 bases from J, the junction contained 5 bases not matched to a gene. The CDR3 consists of 15 residues. Germline lookup yields CDR1 SGDLS and CDR2 YYNGEE. CDR3 DNA sequence: TGTGCCAGCAGCGTAACAGGGGAGTCGTACAATGAGCAGTTCTTC. It specifies CASSVTGESYNEQFF.

A remark on this clone: The same CDR3 arises from other DNA sequences in this sample as well. The chain couples TRBV19 to TRBJ2-2; D is undetermined. The CDR3 sequence is 14 residues long. Germline V gene sequence: CDR1 LNHDA, CDR2 SQIVND (reference sequence). Trimming cost V 2 bases and J 1 base, with 5 bases left between them. For the CDR3, the DNA is TGTGCCAGTAGTATACTAGTGAACACCGGGGAGCTGTTTTTT. Protein product: CASSILVNTGELFF.

The chain has TRBV6-6 and TRBJ2-7; TRBD1 aligns across 8 bases. The CDR3 runs to 16 residues. With V trimmed by 5 bases and J by 3 bases, 12 bases remained unmatched. Germline CDR1 MNHNY, CDR2 SVGAGI (reference sequence). CDR3 sequence (DNA): TGTGCCAGCAGTCCACTAGACAGGGGCAAACACTACGAGCAGTACTTC. Amino acids: CASSPLDRGKHYEQYF.

V is TRBV2 and J is TRBJ2-2; 7 nucleotides line up with TRBD2. The CDR3 extends over 15 amino acids. V lost 7 bases to trimming and J lost 4 bases; unmatched junction nucleotides: 9. Germline values: CDR1 SNHLY, CDR2 FYNNEI. CDR3 loop: CASIVAGAGTGELFF. CDR3 sequence (DNA): TGTGCCAGCATCGTGGCGGGAGCCGGCACCGGGGAGCTGTTTTTT. Together with reference TRBV2 and TRBJ2-2, the CDR3 gives the full variable domain: EPEVTQTPSHQVTQMGQEVILRCVPISNHLYFYWYRQILGQKVEFLVSFYNNEISEKSEIFDDQFSVERPDGSNFTLKIRSTKLEDSAMYFCASIVAGAGTGELFFGEGSRLTVL.

V gene TRBV2 combines with J gene TRBJ2-1; D is perhaps TRBD2 (5 bases). Trimming pared 6 bases from V and 9 bases from J, leaving 15 bases between. From germline, CDR1 is SNHLY and CDR2 FYNNEI. The CDR3 loop spans 13 amino acids. The DNA of the CDR3 is TGTGCCAGCAGCCTCCCCGGACTGTTTGAGCAGTTCTTC. Its translation is CASSLPGLFEQFF. Complete variable domain (other parts from reference TRBV2 and TRBJ2-1): EPEVTQTPSHQVTQMGQEVILRCVPISNHLYFYWYRQILGQKVEFLVSFYNNEISEKSEIFDDQFSVERPDGSNFTLKIRSTKLEDSAMYFCASSLPGLFEQFFGPGTRLTVL.

The chain combines TRBV6-1 with TRBJ1-4, with a weak D call TRBD1 (5 bases). With 7 bases removed from V and 6 bases from J, the gap between germline ends came to 15 bases. Looked up from germline, CDR1 is MNHNS and CDR2 is SASEGT. The CDR3 contains 14 residues. The CDR3 sequence: CASNLGGRYEKLFF. DNA of the CDR3: TGTGCCAGCAATCTCGGGGGTCGGTATGAAAAACTGTTTTTT.

The V call is TRBV5-4, the J call TRBJ2-2, with 8 bases identical to TRBD2. The V and J ends lost 3 bases and 0 bases, in that order; junction bases with no gene match: 7. This CDR3 region has 17 residues. Germline V gene sequence: CDR1 SGHNT, CDR2 YYREEE (reference sequence). CDR3 amino acids: CASSWREARANTGELFF. The CDR3, as DNA: TGTGCCAGCAGCTGGCGGGAGGCCCGCGCGAACACCGGGGAGCTGTTTTTT.

The rearrangement links TRBV7-9 to TRBJ2-1, with 7 bases identical to TRBD2. The CDR3 loop spans 16 amino acids. V was pared by 1 base and J by 5 bases, with 8 bases of the junction left unmatched. CDR1 is SEHNR, CDR2 FQNEAQ, per germline (reference sequence). The CDR3 protein is CASSLVRSSGHNEQFF. The CDR3 DNA reads as TGTGCCAGCAGCTTAGTTAGGTCTAGCGGACACAATGAGCAGTTCTTC.

The count of this clone is one. The chain is built from TRBV5-1 and TRBJ2-1, with D possibly matching TRBD2 (5 bases). The CDR3 covers 15 residues. In germline, CDR1 is SGHRS, CDR2 YFSETQ. V lost 7 bases to trimming and J lost 5 bases, with 19 bases between them. As DNA, the CDR3 is TGCGCCAGCTCTACCGGGCTAGCCCTTAACAATGAGCAGTTCTTC. The encoded protein is CASSTGLALNNEQFF.

This chain links TRBV28 with TRBJ2-2, with 9 bases aligning to TRBD2. The V gene's germline CDR1 is MDHEN and CDR2 SYDVKM. The J segment lost 3 bases and the V segment lost 2 bases, leaving 7 bases of the junction unmatched. The CDR3 has 17 residues. CDR3 nucleotide sequence: TGTGCCAGCAGTTTAGTAGCGGGAGAATATGACACCGGGGAGCTGTTTTTT. Its translation is CASSLVAGEYDTGELFF.

This rearrangement joins TRBV18 to TRBJ2-7; a weak D match, TRBD1 (6 bases). Trimming pared 6 bases from V and 2 bases from J, leaving 17 bases between. Germline loops: CDR1 KGHSH, CDR2 LQKENI. The CDR3 extends over 15 amino acids. The CDR3: CASSDRDTNTYEQYF. CDR3 sequence (DNA): TGTGCCAGCTCGGACCGGGACACAAATACCTACGAGCAGTACTTC. The variable domain in full, with the rest retrieved from reference TRBV18 and TRBJ2-7, is NAGVMQNPRHLVRRRGQEARLRCSPMKGHSHVYWYRQLPEEGLKFMVYLQKENIIDESGMPKERFSAEFPKEGPSILRIQQVVRGDSAAYFCASSDRDTNTYEQYFGPGTRLTVT.

CDR3 coding DNA: TGCGCCAGCAGCTCAGTACAGGGTTCTGGAAACACCATATATTTT. It translates to CASSSVQGSGNTIYF. V gene TRBV5-1 combines with J gene TRBJ1-3; a possible D gene is TRBD1 (6 bases). This CDR3 has 15 residues. Trimming cost V 3 bases and J 1 base, with 11 bases left between them. Germline CDR1 and CDR2: SGHRS and YFSETQ.

V gene TRBV6-5 combines with J gene TRBJ2-5; D is perhaps TRBD1 (5 bases). The CDR3 spans 14 residues. Germline V gene lookup returns CDR1 MNHEY and CDR2 SVGAGI. The ends were cut back, 6 bases at V and 5 bases at J, with 16 bases in the middle. CDR3 loop: CASRSQVRSETQYF. In nucleotides, the CDR3 is TGTGCCAGCAGGTCACAGGTCCGGAGCGAGACCCAGTACTTC.

The V gene is TRBV5-1, the J gene TRBJ2-2; D is ambiguous. The germline CDR1 and CDR2 sequences are SGHRS and YFSETQ. V lost 4 bases to trimming and J lost 5 bases, with 9 bases between them. The CDR3 length is 13 residues. CDR3 protein: CASSPLGTGELFF. The DNA of the CDR3 is TGCGCCAGCAGCCCCTTAGGTACCGGGGAGCTGTTTTTT.

As regards this clone: Other DNA sequences in the sample encode the same CDR3. The chain couples TRBV15 to TRBJ2-3, with D perhaps given as TRBD1 or TRBD2 (5 bases each). With 0 bases removed from V and 0 bases from J, the gap between germline ends came to 10 bases. Germline V gene data show CDR1 as LNHNV and CDR2 as YYDKDF (reference sequence). The CDR3 runs 16 residues. The CDR3 bases are TGTGCCACCAGCAGAGATCACAGGACTAGCACAGATACGCAGTATTTT. Its translation is CATSRDHRTSTDTQYF.

With respect to this clone: Other DNA sequences in the same sample also yield this CDR3. This chain uses TRBV5-1 with TRBJ2-7; the match to TRBD1 covers 8 bases. This CDR3 has 15 residues. Germline CDR1 reads SGHRS; CDR2 reads YFSETQ. The V gene end was trimmed by 0 bases and the J gene end by 3 bases; junction bases not matched to a gene: 5. The CDR3 spells CASSLVSGGGYEQYF. The CDR3 bases are TGCGCCAGCAGCTTGGTTTCAGGGGGCGGCTACGAGCAGTACTTC.

The chain carries TRBV2 and TRBJ1-2, with D unclear. Germline V lookup: CDR1 SNHLY, CDR2 FYNNEI. This CDR3 is built from 14 residues. Deletions cut 0 bases from V and 1 base from J, with 6 bases between. The CDR3 coding sequence is TGTGCCAGCAGTGAAGCCGAAGATAACTATGGCTACACCTTC. Translation: CASSEAEDNYGYTF.

This rearrangement joins TRBV28 to TRBJ2-7, with 8 bases identical to TRBD1. CDR1 and CDR2 from the germline V gene are MDHEN and SYDVKM. Trimming at V came to 5 bases and at J to 1 base, leaving 4 bases not matched to a gene. This CDR3 contains 14 residues. CDR3: CASSQGAISYEQYF. In DNA form, the CDR3 reads TGTGCCAGCAGTCAGGGGGCAATTTCCTACGAGCAGTACTTC.

In the case of this clone: Additional DNA sequences in this sample encode the identical CDR3. The chain is built from TRBV18 and TRBJ2-3, with no clear D. V was shortened by 3 bases and J by 3 bases, with 4 bases between the two germline ends. CDR1 and CDR2 from the germline V gene are KGHSH and LQKENI. The CDR3 covers 12 residues. The CDR3 loop is CASSPSTDTQYF. CDR3 bases: TGTGCCAGCTCACCGTCGACAGATACGCAGTATTTT.

This clone was recorded only once. Other DNA sequences in the same sample also yield this CDR3. The rearrangement uses TRBV20-1 and TRBJ2-7, with D hard to call. CDR3 length equals 11 residues. CDR1 DFQATT and CDR2 SNEGSKA come from the germline V gene (reference sequence). The ends were cut back, 6 bases at V and 3 bases at J, with 9 bases in the middle. The CDR3 region is CSAKGIYEQYF. CDR3 DNA sequence: TGCAGTGCCAAGGGAATCTACGAGCAGTACTTC.